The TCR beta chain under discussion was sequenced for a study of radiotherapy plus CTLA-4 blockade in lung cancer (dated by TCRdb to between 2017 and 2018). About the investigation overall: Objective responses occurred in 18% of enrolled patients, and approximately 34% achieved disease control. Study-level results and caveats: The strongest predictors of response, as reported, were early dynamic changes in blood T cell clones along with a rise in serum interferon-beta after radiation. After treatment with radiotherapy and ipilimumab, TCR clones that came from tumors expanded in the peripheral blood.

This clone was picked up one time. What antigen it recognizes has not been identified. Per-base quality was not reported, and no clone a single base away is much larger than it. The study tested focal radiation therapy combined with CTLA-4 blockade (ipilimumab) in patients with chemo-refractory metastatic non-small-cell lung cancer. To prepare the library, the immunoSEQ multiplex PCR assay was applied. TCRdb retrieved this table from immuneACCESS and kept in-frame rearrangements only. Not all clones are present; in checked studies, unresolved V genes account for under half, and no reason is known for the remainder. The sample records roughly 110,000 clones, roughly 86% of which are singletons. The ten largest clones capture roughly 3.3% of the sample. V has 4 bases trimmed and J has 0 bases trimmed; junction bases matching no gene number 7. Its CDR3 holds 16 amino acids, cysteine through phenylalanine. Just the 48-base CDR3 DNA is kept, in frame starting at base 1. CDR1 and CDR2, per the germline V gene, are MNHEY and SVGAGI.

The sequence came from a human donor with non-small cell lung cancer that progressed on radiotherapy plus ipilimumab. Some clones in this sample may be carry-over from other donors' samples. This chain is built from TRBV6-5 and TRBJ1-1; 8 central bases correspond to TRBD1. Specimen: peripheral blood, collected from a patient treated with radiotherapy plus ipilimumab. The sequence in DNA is TGTGCCAGCAGTTTCTCTTCGACAGGGGTGAACACTGAAGCTTTCTTT. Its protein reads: CASSFSSTGVNTEAFF.